The 24 T cell receptor beta chains below were found in one sample sequenced in a study of PD-L1 blockade in urothelial cancer. Regarding time point: peripheral blood 6 weeks after treatment start. Profiling relied on immunoSEQ multiplex PCR, and the TCRdb table lists in-frame clones only, not all of them. This table holds under 70,000 clones, around nine tenths found once. The starting material was PBMCs, obtained around atezolizumab (anti-PD-L1) treatment. The receptor source for this set is a man aged 55 to 70 with urothelial cancer.

Written as DNA, the CDR3 is TGCGCCAGCACCGGGAGCGAGACCCAGTACTTC. This codes for CASTGSETQYF. The gene calls are TRBV5-1 and TRBJ2-5, with a possible D match to TRBD2 (6 bases). The CDR3 is made up of 11 amino acids. Trimming stripped 6 bases from V and 5 bases from J, with 8 bases between. Germline V gene data show CDR1 as SGHRS and CDR2 as YFSETQ.

V usage is TRBV4-1 and J usage is TRBJ1-2; 8 bases line up with TRBD1. The CDR3 is 16 residues long. Germline CDR1 and CDR2: MGHRA and YSYEKL. The V segment lost 1 base and the J segment 7 bases; nucleotides outside the gene matches: 11. The CDR3 loop reads CASSQVPGQERPGYTF. The CDR3 DNA reads TGCGCCAGCAGCCAAGTACCGGGACAGGAACGCCCTGGCTACACCTTC.

J is TRBJ2-2 and V is TRBV7-6; 10 nucleotides align to TRBD2. The ends lost 4 bases at V and 5 bases at J; junction bases unmatched: 13. Per germline, CDR1 SGHVS and CDR2 FNYEAQ. The CDR3 is made up of 18 amino acids. The CDR3: CASSSSPSSGRRTGELFF. The CDR3 DNA follows: TGTGCCAGCAGCTCCAGCCCCTCTAGCGGGAGACGGACCGGGGAGCTGTTTTTT.

The chain couples TRBV2 to TRBJ1-3; D gene uncertain. CDR3 length equals 18 residues. Germline lookup yields CDR1 SNHLY and CDR2 FYNNEI. V lost 2 bases and J 0 bases, leaving 17 bases between the germline ends. The CDR3 coding sequence is TGTGCCAGCAGTGAATGGGATTGGGAGGTGTACTCTGGAAACACCATATATTTT. It encodes CASSEWDWEVYSGNTIYF.

The gene calls are TRBV28 and TRBJ1-1; D possibly corresponds to TRBD1 (5 bases). Trimming shortened V by 4 bases and J by 4 bases, and 13 bases separated the two germline ends. Germline V gene lookup returns CDR1 MDHEN and CDR2 SYDVKM. The CDR3 is made up of 14 amino acids. In nucleotides, the CDR3 is TGTGCCAGCAGTTCACCGGACAAATTCACTGAAGCTTTCTTT. It codes for CASSSPDKFTEAFF.

The rearrangement links TRBV5-1 to TRBJ1-1; 7 nucleotides match TRBD1. From germline, CDR1 is SGHRS and CDR2 YFSETQ. The CDR3 length is 14 residues. Trimming removed 4 bases from V and 3 bases from J; junction bases left unmatched: 6. Written as DNA, the CDR3 is TGCGCCAGCAGCGTGACAGGGTGGGACACTGAAGCTTTCTTT. Translated: CASSVTGWDTEAFF.

This chain connects TRBV14 to TRBJ2-1; 7 bases line up with TRBD2. The CDR3 runs 14 residues. Trimming removed 0 bases from V and 7 bases from J; junction bases left unmatched: 3. Germline CDR1 and CDR2: SGHDN and FVKESK. The chain's CDR3 is CASSQELARNEQFF. CDR3 DNA: TGTGCCAGCAGCCAAGAACTAGCGCGGAATGAGCAGTTCTTC.

The chain recombines TRBV18 with TRBJ1-5; 8 bases match TRBD1. Trimming took 6 bases from V and 7 from J; bases not matched to a gene: 11. This CDR3 has 15 residues. Per the germline V gene, CDR1 is KGHSH and CDR2 is LQKENI. The CDR3 loop is CASSPPDRAEQPQHF. For the CDR3, the DNA is TGTGCCAGCTCTCCGCCGGACAGGGCAGAACAGCCCCAGCATTTT.

The genes are TRBV4-1 and TRBJ1-1; 7 bases are a match to TRBD1. This CDR3 is built from 16 residues. Germline loops: CDR1 MGHRA, CDR2 YSYEKL. The trim removed 4 bases at V and 0 bases at J, leaving 8 bases unmatched. Here the CDR3 DNA reads TGCGCCAGCAGCCCAGGGGGAAAGTGGTTGAACACTGAAGCTTTCTTT. Amino acids: CASSPGGKWLNTEAFF.

This chain uses TRBV11-2 with TRBJ2-5; maybe TRBD1 (5 bases). V gave up 2 bases and J gave up 3 bases, with 7 bases separating them. Germline CDR1 reads SGHAT; CDR2 reads FQNNGV. The CDR3 has 13 residues. This CDR3 reads CASSLLGEETQYF. The DNA of the CDR3 is TGTGCCAGCAGCTTATTAGGGGAAGAGACCCAGTACTTC.

V gene TRBV4-2 combines with J gene TRBJ1-5; TRBD1 matches at 7 bases. Per germline, CDR1 LGHNA and CDR2 YNFKEQ. The CDR3 has 16 amino acids. V shed 0 bases and J 4 bases; nucleotides not matched to a gene: 6. The CDR3 loop is CASSQDWDSRNQPQHF. The DNA of the CDR3 is TGTGCCAGCAGCCAAGATTGGGACAGTAGAAATCAGCCCCAGCATTTT.

The CDR3 DNA is TGTGCCTGGAGTGTGACGGGGAACACAGATACGCAGTATTTT. Its protein is CAWSVTGNTDTQYF. The chain is built from TRBV30 and TRBJ2-3, with D possibly being TRBD2 (5 bases). The germline V gene has CDR1 GTSNPN and CDR2 SVGIG (reference sequence). The V gene lost 0 bases and the J gene lost 2 bases, with 9 bases spanning the gap. This CDR3 region has 14 residues.

This chain uses TRBV4-1 with TRBJ1-2; D ambiguous. Trimming left V 7 bases short and J 1 base short, with 16 bases between. The CDR3 length is 15 residues. Germline V gene lookup returns CDR1 MGHRA and CDR2 YSYEKL. The CDR3 nucleotides are TGCGCCAGCACATTTCTCGTAGGGAGTAACTATGGCTACACCTTC. Translation: CASTFLVGSNYGYTF.

This sequence joins TRBV28 and TRBJ1-5; D unclear. V lost 1 base and J lost 3, with 7 bases in between. From germline, CDR1 is MDHEN and CDR2 SYDVKM. This CDR3 region has 14 residues. The CDR3 DNA is TGTGCCAGCAGTTTATTAGTTCTCAATCAGCCCCAGCATTTT. It is translated as CASSLLVLNQPQHF.

The chain uses TRBV5-3 and TRBJ1-5; 7 bases are a match to TRBD1. TRBV5-3 falls under the ORF class, with uncertain function. V gave up 3 bases and J gave up 4 bases; unmatched junction bases: 10. The CDR3 totals 16 residues. CDR3 DNA: TGTGCCAGAAGCTGTAAGGGGGCTCCACAAAATCAGCCCCAGCATTTT. Translating it yields CARSCKGAPQNQPQHF.

The chain is built from TRBV11-3 and TRBJ2-2, with TRBD1 identical over 9 bases. Looked up from germline, CDR1 is SGHNT and CDR2 is YENEEA. V lost 3 bases and J lost 4; bases outside the gene matches: 3. The CDR3 totals 15 residues. Here the CDR3 DNA reads TGTGCCAGCAGCTTGACAGGGGGGACCACCGGGGAGCTGTTTTTT. Residues: CASSLTGGTTGELFF.

The rearrangement links TRBV9 to TRBJ2-3; 7 bases are a match to TRBD1. V lost 2 bases, J lost 4 bases, and 1 base stayed unmatched. The CDR3 has 13 amino acids. CDR1 and CDR2 from the germline V gene are SGDLS and YYNGEE. CDR3 residues: CASSVGTADTQYF. DNA for the CDR3: TGTGCCAGCAGCGTCGGGACAGCAGATACGCAGTATTTT.

The gene calls are TRBV27 and TRBJ2-7; D not certain. The CDR3 contains 15 residues. V was pared by 2 bases and J by 0 bases, with 11 bases between. Looked up from germline, CDR1 is MNHEY and CDR2 is SMNVEV (reference sequence). The CDR3 DNA is TGTGCCAGCAGTTTACGGGTGTCGAGCTCCTACGAGCAGTACTTC. Encoded protein: CASSLRVSSSYEQYF.

The gene calls are TRBV7-3 and TRBJ1-4; D is perhaps TRBD1 (5 bases). CDR1 SGHTA and CDR2 FQGTGA come from the germline V gene. The CDR3 loop spans 13 amino acids. V was trimmed by 3 bases and J by 8 bases, leaving 10 bases between them. CDR3 protein: CASSFQGGEKLFF. The CDR3 nucleotides read TGTGCCAGCAGCTTTCAGGGAGGGGAAAAACTGTTTTTT.

In regard to this clone: Different DNA sequences within this sample yield the same CDR3. The chain uses TRBV5-1 and TRBJ2-3; D remains ambiguous. The ends were cut back, 4 bases at V and 1 base at J, with 7 bases in the middle. The CDR3 contains 13 residues. CDR1 and CDR2 from the germline V gene are SGHRS and YFSETQ. The CDR3 nucleotides are TGCGCCAGCAGCGACCAGGGCACAGATACGCAGTATTTT. Residues: CASSDQGTDTQYF.

The chain links TRBV6-5 to TRBJ2-1; 9 nucleotides align to TRBD2. J gave up 9 bases and V 4 bases, and 13 bases lay outside the gene matches. Germline V gene lookup returns CDR1 MNHEY and CDR2 SVGAGI. The CDR3 is made up of 16 amino acids. CDR3 in amino acids: CASSSPGSGRIGEQFF. For the CDR3, the DNA is TGTGCCAGCAGTTCCCCGGGTAGCGGGAGAATCGGTGAGCAGTTCTTC.

The chain combines TRBV2 with TRBJ1-1, with unresolved D. This CDR3 spans 15 amino acids. The V and J ends lost 7 bases and 5 bases respectively, with 20 bases between them. Germline CDR1 SNHLY, CDR2 FYNNEI. CDR3 protein: CASKKKPGDGTEAFF. DNA for the CDR3: TGTGCCAGCAAAAAAAAGCCAGGTGATGGTACTGAAGCTTTCTTT.

The chain carries TRBV5-1 and TRBJ1-1; 7 bases match TRBD1. V lost 4 bases to trimming and J lost 7 bases; unmatched junction nucleotides: 10. Germline CDR1 is SGHRS and CDR2 is YFSETQ. CDR3 length equals 14 residues. CDR3 sequence reads: CASSADRAGFEAFF. Written as DNA, the CDR3 is TGCGCCAGCAGCGCTGACAGGGCCGGCTTTGAAGCTTTCTTT.

J is TRBJ2-7 and V is TRBV9; possibly TRBD2 for D (6 bases). Germline CDR1 SGDLS, CDR2 YYNGEE. CDR3 length equals 14 residues. Deletions cut 4 bases from V and 2 bases from J, with 13 bases between. The CDR3 bases are TGTGCCAGCAGCTCACAGGCGGGACCCTACGAGCAGTACTTC. Translation: CASSSQAGPYEQYF.